This is a list of T cell receptor beta chains from one sample in a study of T cell responses to AZD1222 COVID-19 vaccine. Sequencing used immunoSEQ multiplex PCR; TCRdb keeps in-frame clones, though not all of them. This table holds about 130,000 clones, more than 70% found once. Sequenced material: peripheral blood, taken on day 0 of AZD1222 vaccination. Receptors originate from an adult in good health. CDR3s include the opening cysteine and the closing phenylalanine or tryptophan. Clone size is not always given. Where it is, it says once, few, many or a class for expanded clones.

clone size,V gene,CDR3 protein
once,TRBV20-1,CSASDSNTEAFF
.,TRBV19,CASSPLLGQGATEAFF
.,TRBV7-3,CASSLGPLGREEQFF
.,TRBV6-2/TRBV6-3,CASSYARGYYNEQFF
.,TRBV24-1,CATSALGRAQHF
.,TRBV3-1/TRBV3-2,CASSQDSGGAYNSPLHF
once,TRBV5-1,CASSPRLAGNTGELFF
.,TRBV27,CASSFYGTGGRHSGNTIYF
.,TRBV5-1,CASSRGEQTGELFF
.,TRBV28,CASSLPGTGYEQYF
.,TRBV7-7,CASSWRLRDTQYF
few,TRBV2,CASSKDYYEQYF
few,TRBV9,CASSPGLAANTGELFF
.,TRBV5-5,CASSQGNPYMSYTF
.,TRBV5-4,CASSPKPPGASYEQYF
.,TRBV25-1,CASSESGGASKTQYF
.,TRBV6-4,CASSPSGDTDTQYF
.,TRBV7-2,CASSLSPRGAQYF
.,TRBV12-5,CASGFSYRGLGTEAFF
.,TRBV10-2,CASRDRENTEAFF
.,TRBV19,CASSRKGLGTDTQYF
.,TRBV5-1,CASSSAGGIQETQYF
.,TRBV11-3,CASSFGDRPYEQYF
few,TRBV7-8,CASSLSFNSPLHF
.,TRBV30,CAWSRETGELFF
.,TRBV6-6,CASTEGQGTDTQYF
.,TRBV9,CASSAIGSDVGNTIYF
.,TRBV27,CASSFGGTDTQYF
.,TRBV6-4,CASSLQGGSTDTQYF
.,TRBV7-3,CASSGGPVNTGELFF
.,TRBV29-1,CSVGRGDYGYTF
.,TRBV4-1,CASSHNRIGYTF
few,TRBV7-9,CASSVANQPQHF
.,TRBV19,CASSHRDRSSYEQYF
.,TRBV4-3,CASSRQPLGGRTGELFF
.,TRBV29-1,CSVVTGGFNYGYTF
.,TRBV28,CAIRGANQPQHF
.,TRBV6-5,CASSYSNSRGEKLFF
few,TRBV28,CASSSAGAANTGELFF
once,TRBV6-5,CASSRGHQETQYF
.,TRBV4-2,CASSQERLAGAYEQYF
.,TRBV28,CASSSEAYEQYF
.,TRBV19,CASSTPGTSGTYEQYF
.,TRBV29-1,CSVVIRGWLDTQYF
.,TRBV6-2/TRBV6-3,CASSYKGLRGNQPQHF
.,TRBV9,CASSAPSGKTDELKNIQYF
.,TRBV5-6,CASSQGPGLRETQYF
medium-sized,TRBV3-1/TRBV3-2,CASSGGAGETDTQYF
.,TRBV9,CASSVGAGGNYEQYF
.,TRBV18,CASSLDRDTEAFF
.,TRBV9,CASSVQGRQETQYF
few,TRBV2,CASSELPGGGLFF
.,TRBV19,CASSNVPGQGSAFF
once,TRBV5-4,CASSALDYGYTF